This TCR beta chain came from a study of shared clonotypes between healthy human individuals. Study-level results: The low donor count limited represented genetic and exposure-history diversity.

Some clones are missing from TCRdb's copy, which holds only in-frame ones; the method was immunoSEQ multiplex PCR. Among nearly 500,000 clones listed, roughly four fifths were seen once. The study drew all its donors from Caucasian adults living in Nashville, Tennessee. About this clone itself: Antigen unknown.

The CDR3 runs to 12 residues. V was pared by 0 bases and J by 13 bases, with 13 bases between. Germline CDR1 and CDR2: MNHNY and SVGAGI (reference sequence). The clonotype was recovered from a woman between 35 and 50 years old in good health. Some clones in this sample may be carry-over from other donors' samples. V usage is TRBV6-6 and J usage is TRBJ2-7, with TRBD2 as a possible D gene (5 bases). Sequencing input: PBMCs. CDR3 nucleotides: TGTGCCAGCAGTTACTCATGGGAGAAAGTCTACTTC. The encoded protein is CASSYSWEKVYF.